These T cell receptor beta chains were read from a single sample in a study of response to subunit inactivated influenza vaccine. A single record per CDR3 protein comes from TCRdb applying MiXCR to the RT-PCR reads. The sample carries more than 200,000 distinct CDR3 sequences, about 12% recorded once. The sample consisted of non-naive T cells sorted from PBMCs, taken 14 to 15 days before vaccination. The receptors here all came from a man aged 50 to 60 who received an inactivated influenza vaccine. CDR3s include the opening cysteine and the closing phenylalanine or tryptophan. Each record gives: J gene, D gene, V gene, clone size, CDR3 DNA, CDR3 protein. D genes are given only for firm matches. The size field is filled for only some rows; it gives once, few, many or a size class.

TRBJ1-1 TRBD1 TRBV30 . TGTGCCTGGAGTCCACGGACAGGGCCGGCTTTCTTT CAWSPRTGPAFF
TRBJ2-2 TRBD2 TRBV19 few TGTGCCAGTAGTATCCCACTAGCGGGGTTCACCGGGGAGCTGTTTTTT CASSIPLAGFTGELFF
TRBJ2-7 . TRBV7-9 . TGTGCCAGCAGCTTAACCGCGGCGGCCACCTACGAGCAGTACTTC CASSLTAAATYEQYF
TRBJ2-5 . TRBV12-3/TRBV12-4 many TGTGCCAGCAGTTTTGGACTGGAAGAGACCCAGTACTTC CASSFGLEETQYF
TRBJ2-1 . TRBV6-1 . TGTGCCAGCCGGAGGTCCGGAGCCTACAATGAGCAGTTCTTC CASRRSGAYNEQFF
TRBJ1-1 . TRBV20-1 few TGCAGTGCCAGTCTGCAGAACACTGAAGCTTTCTTT CSASLQNTEAFF
TRBJ2-1 . TRBV20-1 . TGCAGTGCTGAAATACTAGGCGGGGAAGTGATCTTAGAGCAGTTCTTC CSAEILGGEVILEQFF
TRBJ1-2 TRBD1 TRBV30 . TGTGCTGCGGGGAGGGGGCACTATGGCTACACCTTC CAAGRGHYGYTF
TRBJ2-7 TRBD1 TRBV9 . TGTGCCAGCAGCGTTTCTCGGGACAGTGCCTCCTACGAGCAGTACTTC CASSVSRDSASYEQYF
TRBJ2-3 . TRBV11-2 few TGTGCCAGCAGCTTAGATCGGGGCGGGGCGGCAGATACGCAGTATTTT CASSLDRGGAADTQYF
TRBJ1-2 . TRBV12-3/TRBV12-4 few TGTGCCAGCAGTTCGTCTAACTATGGCTACACCTTC CASSSSNYGYTF
TRBJ2-1 TRBD2 TRBV24-1 . TGTGCCACCAGTGATGAACTTAGCGGGGGGGATATGAATGAGCAGTTCTTC CATSDELSGGDMNEQFF
TRBJ2-7 . TRBV6-1 . TGTGCCACTAGGGCTAAGCTTATCCACGAGCAGTACTTC CATRAKLIHEQYF
TRBJ2-3 TRBD1 TRBV29-1 . TGCAGCGTACAATCGGCAGGGGGCGGCGATACGCAGTATTTT CSVQSAGGGDTQYF
TRBJ2-3 . TRBV15 . TGTGCCACCCACCGGGCGGTTCTTAGCACAGATACGCAGTATTTT CATHRAVLSTDTQYF
TRBJ2-5 TRBD2 TRBV20-1 few TGCAGCCTAGCGGAATATGAGACCCAGTACTTC CSLAEYETQYF
TRBJ2-7 . TRBV15 few TGTGCCACCAGCAAAAGGTGGGGGATGAACGAGCAGTACTTC CATSKRWGMNEQYF
TRBJ2-5 . TRBV7-2 few TGTGCCAGCAGCTCTTCGCAAGAGACCCAGTACTTC CASSSSQETQYF
TRBJ2-3 TRBD2 TRBV18 few TGTGCCAGCTCACCAGGACTAGCGGCAGCCCCAGATACGCAGTATTTT CASSPGLAAAPDTQYF
TRBJ1-6 TRBD1 TRBV20-1 . TGCAGTGCTAGAGCCGGGACAGGGGGTTCACCCCTCCACTTT CSARAGTGGSPLHF
TRBJ2-1 TRBD1 TRBV12-3/TRBV12-4 . TGTGCCAGCAGTTTTTCCGGCAGGGGGCCGGGGAATGAGCAGTTCTTC CASSFSGRGPGNEQFF
TRBJ1-6 . TRBV7-2 few TGTGCCAGCAGCTTCGGGGGTTTGTCACCCCTCCACTTT CASSFGGLSPLHF
TRBJ1-5 . TRBV12-2 . TGTGCAAGTCGCTTAGGGAAGTACAGGGCAGGGTTTAATCAGCCCCAGCATTTT CASRLGKYRAGFNQPQHF
TRBJ2-2 . TRBV20-1 . TGCAGTGCTAGAGAGTCCTGGCGGGGAGGCACCGGGGAGCTGTTTTTT CSARESWRGGTGELFF
TRBJ2-2 . TRBV7-8 few TGTGCCAGCAGCCCAATTCCCGGGGAGCTGTTTTTT CASSPIPGELFF
TRBJ2-1 . TRBV18 many TGTGCCAGCTCACCGATGGCGGGTAGAGATGAGCAGTTCTTC CASSPMAGRDEQFF
TRBJ2-2 TRBD2 TRBV7-2 . TGTGCCAGCGGTATAACTAGCGGGAGTTTCGGGGAGCTGTTTTTT CASGITSGSFGELFF
TRBJ1-2 . TRBV12-3/TRBV12-4 few TGTGCCAGCAGCTCGGGACCGGACTATGGCTACACCTTC CASSSGPDYGYTF
TRBJ1-2 . TRBV3-1 . TGTGCCAGCAGCCGAGCAGGGGCAAGGGACTATGGCTACACCTTC CASSRAGARDYGYTF
TRBJ1-2 . TRBV6-5 . TGTGCCAGCAGTTACGAGGGGGGTCGCGGCTACACCTTC CASSYEGGRGYTF
TRBJ1-4 TRBD1 TRBV5-1 many TGCGCCAGCAGCTCCCGACGGGACAGGAGCGCTAATGAAAAACTGTTTTTT CASSSRRDRSANEKLFF
TRBJ2-1 TRBD1 TRBV11-3 . TGTGCCAGCAGCTCTAAACCGGGACAGACCTACAATGAGCAGTTCTTC CASSSKPGQTYNEQFF
TRBJ1-1 . TRBV29-1 few TGCAGCGTGTCCCCTGGCAAGCGAGCTTTCTTT CSVSPGKRAFF
TRBJ2-2 TRBD2 TRBV10-1 few TGCGCCAGCAGTAGCGGGGAGAACACCGGGGAGCTGTTTTTT CASSSGENTGELFF
TRBJ2-7 . TRBV30 . TGTGCCTGGACGACTAGAAACGAGCAGTACTTC CAWTTRNEQYF
TRBJ1-5 . TRBV7-6 few TGTGCCAGCAGCTCGGGACTCGATCAGCCCCAGCATTTT CASSSGLDQPQHF
TRBJ1-2 TRBD1 TRBV12-5 . TGTGCTAGTGGTTTGGGGACAGGGCACTATGGCTACACCTTC CASGLGTGHYGYTF
TRBJ2-5 . TRBV7-8 few TGTGCCAGCAGCTTAGGTCCTTCGGGACGGAGGGAGACCCAGTACTTC CASSLGPSGRRETQYF
TRBJ1-3 TRBD1 TRBV9 . TGTGCCAGCAGCGGGACAGGGGATGGAAACACCATATATTTT CASSGTGDGNTIYF
TRBJ2-7 TRBD1 TRBV4-3 few TGCGCCAGCAGCCAAGGGACAGGGCTCCAGCAGTACTTC CASSQGTGLQQYF
TRBJ2-3 . TRBV2 few TGTGCCAGCAGCGAAACCCCGACCACAGATACGCAGTATTTT CASSETPTTDTQYF
TRBJ2-5 TRBD2 TRBV3-1 . TGTGCCAGCAGCCTCGGACTAGCGGGAAGTCGGGAGACCCAGTACTTC CASSLGLAGSRETQYF
TRBJ1-5 TRBD1 TRBV3-1 . TGTGCCAGCAGCCATGGACAGGGCAGTCAGCCCCAGCATTTT CASSHGQGSQPQHF
TRBJ2-1 TRBD1 TRBV9 few TGTGCCAGCCAGAAGGGACAGGGGGCCTTGTACAATGAGCAGTTCTTC CASQKGQGALYNEQFF
TRBJ2-7 TRBD2 TRBV28 few TGTGCCAGCAGGAAGCGGGGGGGAACCTACGAGCAGTACTTC CASRKRGGTYEQYF
TRBJ1-1 . TRBV20-1 many TGCAGTGCTAGAGACCAGAAAGCTTTCTTT CSARDQKAFF